This T cell receptor (beta chain) derives from a study of cytomegalovirus exposure and HLA in healthy donors. Overall study findings and caveats: HLA-A and HLA-B allele assignments for most subjects were reportedly predicted accurately using TCR beta sequences. CMV serostatus was the only recorded immune exposure for donors. A prior analysis recorded that most TCR beta V segments were productive about 90% or about 30% of the time.

13 Jbeta primers and 60 Vbeta primers were used for the PCR. Data came from immunoSEQ multiplex PCR; TCRdb stores just in-frame clones and leaves some out. The sample lists approximately 200,000 clones; over 75% were seen once. From germline, CDR1 is SGHNT and CDR2 YENEEA. V lost 5 bases, J lost 4 bases, and 8 bases stayed unmatched. The CDR3 length is 17 residues. Concerning this clone: As yet, its antigen is unknown.

This donor lacks a recorded CMV serostatus. This clonotype was obtained from a human donor in good health. The sequencing input was PBMCs. The chain links TRBV11-3 to TRBJ2-1; 13 nucleotides match TRBD2. CDR3 in amino acids: CASSPRTSGRGYNEQFF. The CDR3 nucleotides read TGTGCCAGCAGCCCCCGGACTAGCGGGAGAGGGTACAATGAGCAGTTCTTC.